Shown below are 5 T cell receptor beta chains from a single sample sequenced in a study of cytomegalovirus exposure and HLA in healthy donors. PCR was performed using 60 Vbeta and 13 Jbeta primers. Profiling relied on immunoSEQ multiplex PCR, and the TCRdb table lists in-frame clones only, not all of them. Counted here are over 80,000 clones, approximately 80% occurring once; the ten biggest clones make up under 4%. Sequences were obtained from PBMCs. The source of these receptors is a man aged 45 to 65 in good health and CMV-seronegative.

This sequence joins TRBV19 and TRBJ1-5, with D hard to call. The V gene lost 3 bases and the J gene lost 6 bases, with 12 bases spanning the gap. The CDR3 extends over 14 amino acids. Per germline, CDR1 LNHDA and CDR2 SQIVND (reference sequence). DNA for the CDR3: TGTGCCAGTAGTATGGTGGGCGAAGCTCAGCCCCAGCATTTT. Translating gives CASSMVGEAQPQHF.

This chain uses TRBV6-6 with TRBJ2-5, with 8 bases identical to TRBD2. The DNA end is more similar to TRBJ2-7, so the J call may be wrong. The CDR3 length is 12 residues. Germline CDR1 reads MNHNY; CDR2 reads SVGAGI (reference sequence). The CDR3 sequence is CASSPTSGEQYF. CDR3 DNA: TGTGCCAGCAGCCCCACTAGCGGCGAGCAGTACTTC.

The rearrangement joins TRBV6-4 to TRBJ1-2; no clear D. This CDR3 has 15 residues. The V gene's germline CDR1 is MRHNA and CDR2 SNTAGT. V was shortened by 0 bases and J by 4 bases, with 12 bases between the two germline ends. CDR3 nucleotides: TGTGCCAGCAGTGACTCGTCGGCAGGAAGCTATGGCTACACCTTC. Its protein product is CASSDSSAGSYGYTF.

The chain carries TRBV6-5 and TRBJ2-2; TRBD1 matches at 8 bases. Germline V gives CDR1 MNHEY, CDR2 SVGAGI. The CDR3 consists of 16 residues. Germline trimming cut 0 bases from V and 4 bases from J; bases unmatched to any gene: 4. CDR3 nucleotide sequence: TGTGCCAGCAGTTACTCCGTCAGGGGGCGCACCGGGGAGCTGTTTTTT. It yields the protein CASSYSVRGRTGELFF.

The J gene is TRBJ1-2, the V gene TRBV19, with a weak D call TRBD1 (6 bases). V lost 6 bases to trimming and J lost 8 bases, with 19 bases between them. Germline V gene sequence: CDR1 LNHDA, CDR2 SQIVND (reference sequence). CDR3 length: 14 residues. DNA for the CDR3: TGTGCCAGTAGAAGGTCTGGGGGCGCAAGGGGCTACACCTTC. This sequence encodes CASRRSGGARGYTF.